The clone carrying this T cell receptor beta chain was detected only a few times. What it binds is unknown. V lost 8 bases and J lost 3; bases outside the gene matches: 5. The germline V gene has CDR1 MNHEY and CDR2 SVGAGI. There are 14 residues in the CDR3. The data originate from a study of blood T cells in healthy people across ages. Donors were systemically healthy Caucasian individuals from Russia aged about 6 to 95 years. Study-level points and caveats: Samples with more naive T cells showed higher observed beta diversity.

Primers used in a second PCR of roughly 6 to 12 cycles were a sample-barcoded 5' primer and a J-beta primer mix. TCRdb re-derived calls from the 5' RACE reads in MiXCR, one entry per CDR3 protein. The repertoire holds roughly 1.5 million distinct CDR3 sequences, with 35% to 45% as singletons. This clonotype was obtained from a woman between 18 and 30 years old in good health. The sample comprised blood. This rearrangement joins TRBV6-5 to TRBJ1-5, with 9 bases identical to TRBD1. CDR3 loop: CASRGTGINQPQHF. The CDR3, as DNA: TGTGCCAGCCGAGGGACAGGGATCAATCAGCCCCAGCATTTT.